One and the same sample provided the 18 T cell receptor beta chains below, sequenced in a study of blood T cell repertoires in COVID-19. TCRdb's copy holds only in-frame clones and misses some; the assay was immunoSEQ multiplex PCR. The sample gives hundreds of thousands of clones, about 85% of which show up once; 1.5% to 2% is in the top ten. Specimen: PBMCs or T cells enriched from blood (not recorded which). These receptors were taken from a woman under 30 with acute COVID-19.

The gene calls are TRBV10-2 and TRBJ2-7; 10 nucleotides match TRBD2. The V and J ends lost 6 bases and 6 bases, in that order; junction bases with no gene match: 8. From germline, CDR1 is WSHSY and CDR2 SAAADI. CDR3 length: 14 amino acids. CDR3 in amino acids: CASRRTSGPSEQYF. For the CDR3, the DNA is TGCGCCAGCAGAAGGACTAGCGGTCCCTCCGAGCAGTACTTC.

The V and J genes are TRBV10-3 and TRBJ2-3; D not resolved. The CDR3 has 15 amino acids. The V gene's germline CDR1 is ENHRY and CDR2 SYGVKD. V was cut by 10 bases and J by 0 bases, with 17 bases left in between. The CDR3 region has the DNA TGTGCCACGAGTAGACCTCTGACTAGCACAGATACGCAGTATTTT. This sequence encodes CATSRPLTSTDTQYF.

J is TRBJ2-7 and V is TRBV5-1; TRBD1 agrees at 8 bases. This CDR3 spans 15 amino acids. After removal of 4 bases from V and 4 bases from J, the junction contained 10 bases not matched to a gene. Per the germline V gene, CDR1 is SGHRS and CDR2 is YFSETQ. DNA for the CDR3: TGCGCCAGCAGCCTGACAGGGGTTGCGGGATACGAGCAGTACTTC. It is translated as CASSLTGVAGYEQYF.

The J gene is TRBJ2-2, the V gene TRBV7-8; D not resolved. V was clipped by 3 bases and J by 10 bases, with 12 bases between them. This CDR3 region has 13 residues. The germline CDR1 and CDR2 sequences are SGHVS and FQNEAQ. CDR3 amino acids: CASSLGYSAELFF. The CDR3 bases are TGTGCCAGCAGCTTGGGCTACAGTGCGGAGCTGTTTTTT.

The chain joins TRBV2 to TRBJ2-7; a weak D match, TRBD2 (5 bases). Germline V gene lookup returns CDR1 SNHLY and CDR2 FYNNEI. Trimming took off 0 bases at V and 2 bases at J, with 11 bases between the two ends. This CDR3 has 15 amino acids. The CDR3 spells CASSEASGLAYEQYF. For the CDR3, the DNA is TGTGCCAGCAGTGAAGCATCGGGGTTAGCCTACGAGCAGTACTTC.

In DNA form, the CDR3 reads TGTGCCAGCAGCGTAAGCCTAGCGGGTACCACCGGGGAGCTGTTTTTT. Amino acids: CASSVSLAGTTGELFF. This chain uses TRBV9 with TRBJ2-2; 8 nucleotides align to TRBD2. The ends lost 1 base at V and 4 bases at J; junction bases unmatched: 6. This CDR3 is 16 amino acids long. The germline CDR1 and CDR2 sequences are SGDLS and YYNGEE.

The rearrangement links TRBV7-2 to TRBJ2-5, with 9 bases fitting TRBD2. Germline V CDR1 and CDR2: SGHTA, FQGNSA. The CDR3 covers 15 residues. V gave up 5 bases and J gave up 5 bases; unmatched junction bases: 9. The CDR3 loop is CASSPNSGRRETQYF. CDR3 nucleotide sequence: TGTGCCAGCAGCCCTAATAGCGGGAGAAGGGAGACCCAGTACTTC.

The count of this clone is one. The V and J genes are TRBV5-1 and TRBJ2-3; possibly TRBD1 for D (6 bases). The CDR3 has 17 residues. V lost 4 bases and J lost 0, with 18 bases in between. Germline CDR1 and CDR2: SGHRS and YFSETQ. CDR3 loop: CASSVIGTLSSTDTQYF. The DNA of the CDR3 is TGCGCCAGCAGCGTGATTGGGACACTCTCTAGCACAGATACGCAGTATTTT.

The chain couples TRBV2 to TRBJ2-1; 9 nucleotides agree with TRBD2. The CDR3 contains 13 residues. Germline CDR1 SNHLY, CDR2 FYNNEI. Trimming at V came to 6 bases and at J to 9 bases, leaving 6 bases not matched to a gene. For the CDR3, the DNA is TGTGCCAGCAGAAGACTAGCGGTGGGTGAGCAGTTCTTC. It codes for CASRRLAVGEQFF.

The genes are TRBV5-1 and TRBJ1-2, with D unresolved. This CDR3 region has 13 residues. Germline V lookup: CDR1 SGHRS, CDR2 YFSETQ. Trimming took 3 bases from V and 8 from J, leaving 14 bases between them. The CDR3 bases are TGCGCCAGCAGCTCCGCGACAATTTCGGGCTACACCTTC. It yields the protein CASSSATISGYTF. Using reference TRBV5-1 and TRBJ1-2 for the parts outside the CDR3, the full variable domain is KAGVTQTPRYLIKTRGQQVTLSCSPISGHRSVSWYQQTPGQGLQFLFEYFSETQRNKGNFPGRFSGRQFSNSRSEMNVSTLELGDSALYLCASSSATISGYTFGSGTRLTVV.

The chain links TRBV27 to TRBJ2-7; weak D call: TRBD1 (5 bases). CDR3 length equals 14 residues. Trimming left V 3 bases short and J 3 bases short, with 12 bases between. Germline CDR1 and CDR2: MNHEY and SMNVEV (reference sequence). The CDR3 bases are TGTGCCAGCAGTTTTAAGGGGATTAGCTACGAGCAGTACTTC. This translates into CASSFKGISYEQYF.

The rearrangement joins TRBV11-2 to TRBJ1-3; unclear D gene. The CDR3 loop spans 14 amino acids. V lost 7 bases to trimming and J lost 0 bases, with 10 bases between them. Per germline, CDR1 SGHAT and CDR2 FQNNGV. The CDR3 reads CASIKAGSGNTIYF. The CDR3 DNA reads TGTGCCAGCATCAAGGCAGGCTCTGGAAACACCATATATTTT.

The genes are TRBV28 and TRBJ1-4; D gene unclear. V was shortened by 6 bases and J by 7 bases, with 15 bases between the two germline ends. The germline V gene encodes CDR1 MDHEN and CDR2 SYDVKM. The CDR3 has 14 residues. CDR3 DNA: TGTGCCAGCAGCTACCGGACCCGGGGTGAAAAACTGTTTTTT. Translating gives CASSYRTRGEKLFF. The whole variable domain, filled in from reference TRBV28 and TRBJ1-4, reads DVKVTQSSRYLVKRTGEKVFLECVQDMDHENMFWYRQDPGLGLRLIYFSYDVKMKEKGDIPEGYSVSREKKERFSLILESASTNQTSMYLCASSYRTRGEKLFFGSGTQLSVL.

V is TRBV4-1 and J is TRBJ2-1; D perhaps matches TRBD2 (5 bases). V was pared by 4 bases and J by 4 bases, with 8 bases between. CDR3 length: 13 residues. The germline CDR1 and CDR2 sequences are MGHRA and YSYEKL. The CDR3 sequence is CASSPGGYNEQFF. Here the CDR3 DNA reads TGCGCCAGCAGCCCAGGAGGTTACAATGAGCAGTTCTTC.

The CDR3 here is CASSERFSGLGNNEQFF. The CDR3 DNA follows: TGTGCCAGCAGCGAGCGATTCAGCGGGCTTGGGAACAATGAGCAGTTCTTC. The rearrangement links TRBV3-1 (or the pseudogene TRBV3-2) to TRBJ2-1, with D possibly matching TRBD2 (6 bases). Trimming removed 5 bases from V and 5 bases from J, with 22 bases in between. The CDR3 is 17 amino acids. Germline CDR1 LGHDT, CDR2 YNNKEL (reference sequence).

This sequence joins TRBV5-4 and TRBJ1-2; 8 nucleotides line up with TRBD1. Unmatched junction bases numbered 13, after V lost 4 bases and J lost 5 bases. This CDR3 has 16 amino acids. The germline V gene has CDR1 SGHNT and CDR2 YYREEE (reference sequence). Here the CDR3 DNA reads TGTGCCAGCAGCCCCAACGCGGCAAGACAGGGGTATGGCTACACCTTC. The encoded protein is CASSPNAARQGYGYTF.

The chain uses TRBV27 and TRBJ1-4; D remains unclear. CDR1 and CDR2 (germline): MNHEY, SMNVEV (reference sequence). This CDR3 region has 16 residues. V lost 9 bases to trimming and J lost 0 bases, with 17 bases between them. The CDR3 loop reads CASRPEGKATNEKLFF. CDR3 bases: TGTGCCAGTCGACCGGAGGGCAAAGCAACTAATGAAAAACTGTTTTTT.

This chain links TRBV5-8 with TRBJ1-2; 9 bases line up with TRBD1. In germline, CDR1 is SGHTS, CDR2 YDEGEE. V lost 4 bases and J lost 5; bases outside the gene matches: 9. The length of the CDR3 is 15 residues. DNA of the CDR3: TGTGCCAGCAGCGTCCTGGGACAGGGTTTATATGGCTACACCTTC. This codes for CASSVLGQGLYGYTF.